The 14 T cell receptor beta chains below were found in one sample sequenced in a study of T cell responses to AZD1222 COVID-19 vaccine. TCRdb's table, derived via immunoSEQ multiplex PCR, lists solely in-frame clones and lacks some. The sample gives 200,000 or so clones, approximately 87% of which show up once; 2.5% to 3% is in the top ten. Sequencing used peripheral blood, obtained on day 0 of MenACWY control vaccination. These receptors all come from an adult in good health.

DNA for the CDR3: TGTGCCAGCAGCTTAGCCAGGGCTGACAGGGCCTACGAGCAGTACTTC. Encoded protein: CASSLARADRAYEQYF. The chain has TRBV7-2 and TRBJ2-7, with 7 nucleotides matching TRBD1. Trimming cost V 0 bases and J 2 bases; bases outside gene matches: 7. Germline V gives CDR1 SGHTA, CDR2 FQGNSA. The CDR3 has 16 residues.

The rearrangement joins TRBV30 to TRBJ2-7; perhaps TRBD1 as D (6 bases). V was cut by 4 bases and J by 5 bases, with 18 bases left in between. Germline V gene data show CDR1 as GTSNPN and CDR2 as SVGIG (reference sequence). The CDR3 loop spans 14 amino acids. CDR3 sequence reads: CAWNHGAGAHEQYF. CDR3 coding DNA: TGTGCCTGGAACCATGGGGCAGGGGCCCACGAGCAGTACTTC.

This chain uses TRBV4-3 with TRBJ2-3, with 13 bases matching TRBD2. V shed 4 bases and J 3 bases; nucleotides not matched to a gene: 4. Per the germline V gene, CDR1 is LGHNA and CDR2 is YSLEER. This CDR3 spans 16 amino acids. CDR3 region: CASSPTSGGGTDTQYF. In nucleotides, the CDR3 is TGCGCCAGCAGCCCTACTAGCGGGGGGGGTACAGATACGCAGTATTTT.

This sequence joins TRBV3-1 (or the pseudogene TRBV3-2) and TRBJ1-6; a possible D gene is TRBD1 (6 bases). The V gene's germline CDR1 is LGHDT and CDR2 YNNKEL (reference sequence). The CDR3 loop spans 15 amino acids. V was trimmed by 6 bases and J by 6 bases, leaving 15 bases between them. CDR3 sequence (DNA): TGTGCCAGCAGGCTAAGGGACACAAGTAATTCACCCCTCCACTTT. This gives the protein CASRLRDTSNSPLHF.

The V gene is TRBV28, the J gene TRBJ1-4; 8 nucleotides line up with TRBD1. Per germline, CDR1 MDHEN and CDR2 SYDVKM. The CDR3 loop spans 15 amino acids. The trim removed 6 bases at V and 7 bases at J, leaving 10 bases unmatched. CDR3 DNA sequence: TGTGCCAGCAGCACCCTCGGGACAGGTAGTGAAAAACTGTTTTTT. Translation gives CASSTLGTGSEKLFF.

The chain carries TRBV27 and TRBJ2-5, with 8 bases matching TRBD1. Germline CDR1 reads MNHEY; CDR2 reads SMNVEV (reference sequence). CDR3 length: 15 residues. The junction had 6 bases not matched to a gene; V was cut back by 1 base and J by 5 bases. CDR3 protein: CASSLYRGALETQYF. The CDR3 nucleotides read TGTGCCAGCAGTTTATACAGGGGGGCATTGGAGACCCAGTACTTC.

The chain couples TRBV5-4 to TRBJ2-7; 8 bases map to TRBD1. The germline CDR1 and CDR2 sequences are SGHNT and YYREEE (reference sequence). V shed 4 bases, J shed 2 bases, and the junction held 2 bases outside the gene matches. This CDR3 region has 13 residues. The CDR3 sequence: CASSLQGAYEQYF. The CDR3 coding sequence is TGTGCCAGCAGCCTACAGGGGGCCTACGAGCAGTACTTC.

The rearrangement uses TRBV7-9 and TRBJ1-1, with 9 positions matching TRBD1. The germline V gene has CDR1 SEHNR and CDR2 FQNEAQ (reference sequence). The CDR3 sequence is 13 residues long. With 3 bases clipped from V and 7 bases from J, the junction kept 3 bases outside the gene matches. The CDR3 bases are TGTGCCAGCAGCTTCGGACAGGGGTTTGAAGCTTTCTTT. Translated, it gives CASSFGQGFEAFF.

In its sample, this clone was seen once. The gene calls are TRBV28 and TRBJ1-5, with D perhaps TRBD1 (6 bases). Germline V gene data show CDR1 as MDHEN and CDR2 as SYDVKM. The V gene lost 4 bases and the J gene lost 7 bases, with 20 bases spanning the gap. The CDR3 length is 16 residues. The CDR3 loop reads CASSSEKGGGGQPQHF. CDR3 in DNA: TGTGCCAGCAGTTCCGAGAAGGGGGGCGGAGGGCAGCCCCAGCATTTT.

J is TRBJ1-2 and V is TRBV12-3 or TRBV12-4; a weak D match, TRBD1 (5 bases). CDR3 length: 12 amino acids. V shed 4 bases and J shed 5 bases, with 8 bases lying between them. In DNA, the CDR3 is TGTGCCAGCAGTTCGACAGTGTATGGCTACACCTTC. Protein product: CASSSTVYGYTF.

The chain links TRBV28 to TRBJ1-1; unclear D gene. V was shortened by 4 bases and J by 1 base, with 10 bases between the two germline ends. CDR3 length: 14 residues. Looked up from germline, CDR1 is MDHEN and CDR2 is SYDVKM. The CDR3 DNA is TGTGCCAGCAGTTGGTTCAACGCGAACACTGAAGCTTTCTTT. As protein: CASSWFNANTEAFF.

This clone was counted once. V and J are TRBV7-2 and TRBJ2-7; weak D call: TRBD1 (5 bases). The CDR3 is made up of 14 amino acids. Germline V gene data show CDR1 as SGHTA and CDR2 as FQGNSA. The V gene lost 3 bases and the J gene lost 3 bases, with 12 bases spanning the gap. Here the CDR3 reads CASSLSRGGYEQYF. DNA of the CDR3: TGTGCCAGCAGCTTGTCTAGGGGTGGCTACGAGCAGTACTTC.

The rearrangement uses TRBV5-1 and TRBJ1-1; D may be TRBD1 (5 bases). V lost 4 bases to trimming and J lost 3 bases, with 22 bases between them. The CDR3 sequence is 17 residues long. The germline V gene encodes CDR1 SGHRS and CDR2 YFSETQ. The CDR3: CASSLAGRGLRDTEAFF. CDR3 sequence (DNA): TGCGCCAGCAGCCTGGCGGGGCGCGGTCTGAGGGACACTGAAGCTTTCTTT.

V is TRBV10-1 and J is TRBJ2-7, with 9 nucleotides matching TRBD2. Trimming took 3 bases from V and 5 from J; bases not matched to a gene: 14. CDR1 and CDR2 from the germline V gene are WNHNN and SYGVQD (reference sequence). The CDR3 contains 17 residues. DNA of the CDR3: TGCGCCAGCAGTGAATCTCTAGCGGGATGGGCTTATAACGAGCAGTACTTC. Translating it yields CASSESLAGWAYNEQYF.